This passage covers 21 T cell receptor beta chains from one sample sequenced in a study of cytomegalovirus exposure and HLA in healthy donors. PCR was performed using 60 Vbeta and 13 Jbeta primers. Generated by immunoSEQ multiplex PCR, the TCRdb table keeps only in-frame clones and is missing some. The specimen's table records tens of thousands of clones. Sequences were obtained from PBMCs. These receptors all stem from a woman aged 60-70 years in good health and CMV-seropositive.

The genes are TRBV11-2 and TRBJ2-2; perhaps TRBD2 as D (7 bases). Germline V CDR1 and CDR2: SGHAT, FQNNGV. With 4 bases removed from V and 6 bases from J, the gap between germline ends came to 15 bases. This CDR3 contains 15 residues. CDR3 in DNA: TGTGCCAGCAGCTCCCAGGGGAGGGCCGCCGGGGAGCTGTTTTTT. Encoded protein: CASSSQGRAAGELFF. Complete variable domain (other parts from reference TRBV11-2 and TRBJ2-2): EAGVAQSPRYKIIEKRQSVAFWCNPISGHATLYWYQQILGQGPKLLIQFQNNGVVDDSQLPKDRFSAERLKGVDSTLKIQPAKLEDSAVYLCASSSQGRAAGELFFGEGSRLTVL.

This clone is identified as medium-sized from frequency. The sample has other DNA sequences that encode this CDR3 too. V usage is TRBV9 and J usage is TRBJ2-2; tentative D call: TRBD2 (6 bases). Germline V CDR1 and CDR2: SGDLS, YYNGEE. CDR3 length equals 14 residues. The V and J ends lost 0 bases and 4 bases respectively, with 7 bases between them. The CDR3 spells CASSVAGGTGELFF. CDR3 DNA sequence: TGTGCCAGCAGCGTAGCCGGGGGCACCGGGGAGCTGTTTTTT.

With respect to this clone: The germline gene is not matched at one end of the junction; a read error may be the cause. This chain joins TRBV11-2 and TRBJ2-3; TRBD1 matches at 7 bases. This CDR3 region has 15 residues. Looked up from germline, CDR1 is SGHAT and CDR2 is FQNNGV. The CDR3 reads CASRRPGQTTDKQYF. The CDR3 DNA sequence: TGTGCCAGCAGACGACCGGGACAGACCACAGATAAGCAGTATTTT.

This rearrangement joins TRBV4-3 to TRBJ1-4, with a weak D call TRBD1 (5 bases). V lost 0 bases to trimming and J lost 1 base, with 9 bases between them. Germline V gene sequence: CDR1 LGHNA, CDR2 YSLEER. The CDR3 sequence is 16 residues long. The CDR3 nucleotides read TGCGCCAGCAGCCAAGAATTCGGGGGAACTAATGAAAAACTGTTTTTT. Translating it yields CASSQEFGGTNEKLFF.

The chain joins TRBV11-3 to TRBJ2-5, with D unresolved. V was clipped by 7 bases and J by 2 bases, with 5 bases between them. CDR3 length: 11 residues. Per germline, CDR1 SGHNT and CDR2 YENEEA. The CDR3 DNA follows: TGTGCCAGCACCAAACAAGAGACCCAGTACTTC. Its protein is CASTKQETQYF.

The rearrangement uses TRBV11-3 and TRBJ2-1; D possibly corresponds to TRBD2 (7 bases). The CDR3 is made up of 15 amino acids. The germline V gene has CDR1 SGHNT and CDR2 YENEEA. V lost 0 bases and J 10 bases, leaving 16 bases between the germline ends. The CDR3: CASSLELGGGEEQFF. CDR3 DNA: TGTGCCAGCAGCTTAGAATTAGGGGGAGGGGAGGAGCAGTTCTTC.

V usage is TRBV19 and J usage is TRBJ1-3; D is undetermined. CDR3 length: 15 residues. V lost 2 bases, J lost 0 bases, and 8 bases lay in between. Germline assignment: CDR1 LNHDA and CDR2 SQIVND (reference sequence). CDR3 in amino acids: CASSIKPDSGNTIYF. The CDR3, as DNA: TGTGCCAGTAGTATAAAGCCCGACTCTGGAAACACCATATATTTT.

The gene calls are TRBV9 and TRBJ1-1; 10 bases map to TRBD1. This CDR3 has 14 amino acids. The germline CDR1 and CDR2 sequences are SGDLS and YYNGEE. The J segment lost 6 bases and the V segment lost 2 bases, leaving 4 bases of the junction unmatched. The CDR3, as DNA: TGTGCCAGCAGCGTGACAGGGGGCTCATCTGAAGCTTTCTTT. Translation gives CASSVTGGSSEAFF.

CDR3 residues: CASSPGQDTDTQYF. As DNA, the CDR3 is TGCGCCAGCAGCCCTGGACAGGACACAGATACGCAGTATTTT. The gene calls are TRBV5-1 and TRBJ2-3, with TRBD1 matching over 7 bases. This CDR3 is built from 14 residues. V was clipped by 4 bases and J by 2 bases; unmatched bases: 4. In germline, CDR1 is SGHRS, CDR2 YFSETQ.

The CDR3 DNA reads as TGTGCCAGCAGCGCCCCCGGACAGTTCGGCTACACCTTC. This codes for CASSAPGQFGYTF. The chain recombines TRBV9 with TRBJ1-2, with TRBD1 as a possible D gene (6 bases). The CDR3 has 13 amino acids. Trimming removed 3 bases at V and 8 bases at J, with 14 bases between. The germline V gene encodes CDR1 SGDLS and CDR2 YYNGEE. The whole variable domain, remainder taken from reference TRBV9 and TRBJ1-2, is DSGVTQTPKHLITATGQRVTLRCSPRSGDLSVYWYQQSLDQGLQFLIQYYNGEERAKGNILERFSAQQFPDLHSELNLSSLELGDSALYFCASSAPGQFGYTFGSGTRLTVV.

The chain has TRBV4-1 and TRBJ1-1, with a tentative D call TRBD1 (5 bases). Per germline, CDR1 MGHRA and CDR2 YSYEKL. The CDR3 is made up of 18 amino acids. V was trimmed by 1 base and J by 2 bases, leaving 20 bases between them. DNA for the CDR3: TGCGCCAGCAGCCAAGGGGACTTCAAGACAGCCGGCAACACTGAAGCTTTCTTT. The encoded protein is CASSQGDFKTAGNTEAFF.

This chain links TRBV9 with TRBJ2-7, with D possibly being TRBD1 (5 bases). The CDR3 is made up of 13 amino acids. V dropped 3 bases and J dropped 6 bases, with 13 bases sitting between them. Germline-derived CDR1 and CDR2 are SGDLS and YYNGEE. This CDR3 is CASSEGQTFEQYF. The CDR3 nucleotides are TGTGCCAGCAGCGAAGGACAAACCTTCGAGCAGTACTTC.

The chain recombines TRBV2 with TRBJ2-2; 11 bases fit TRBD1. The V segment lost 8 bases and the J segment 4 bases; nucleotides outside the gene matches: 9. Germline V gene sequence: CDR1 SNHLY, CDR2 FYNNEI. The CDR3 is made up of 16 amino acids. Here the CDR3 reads CASVEGTGGGTGELFF. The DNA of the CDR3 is TGTGCCAGCGTCGAGGGGACAGGGGGAGGCACCGGGGAGCTGTTTTTT.

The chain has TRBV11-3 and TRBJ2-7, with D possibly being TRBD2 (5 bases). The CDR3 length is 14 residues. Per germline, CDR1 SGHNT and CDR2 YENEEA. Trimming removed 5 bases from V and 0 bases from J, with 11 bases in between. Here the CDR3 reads CASSPGKSSYEQYF. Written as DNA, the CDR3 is TGTGCCAGCAGCCCCGGGAAAAGCTCCTACGAGCAGTACTTC.

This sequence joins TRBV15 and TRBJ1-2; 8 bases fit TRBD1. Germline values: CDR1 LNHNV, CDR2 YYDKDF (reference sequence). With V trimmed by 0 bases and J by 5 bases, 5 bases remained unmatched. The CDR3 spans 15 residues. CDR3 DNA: TGTGCCACCAGCAGAGATAACCAGGGGGCATATGGCTACACCTTC. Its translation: CATSRDNQGAYGYTF.

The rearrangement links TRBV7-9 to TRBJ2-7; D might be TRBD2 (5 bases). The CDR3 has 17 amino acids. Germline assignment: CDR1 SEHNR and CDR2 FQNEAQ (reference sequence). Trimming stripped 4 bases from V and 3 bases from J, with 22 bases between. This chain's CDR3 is CASSYGIRPESIYEQYF. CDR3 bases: TGTGCCAGCAGCTACGGGATCAGGCCAGAGAGTATCTACGAGCAGTACTTC.

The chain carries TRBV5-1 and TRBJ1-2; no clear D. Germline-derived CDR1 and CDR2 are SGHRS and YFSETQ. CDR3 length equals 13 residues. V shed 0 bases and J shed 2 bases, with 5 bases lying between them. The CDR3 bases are TGCGCCAGCAGCTTGGGTCAGAACTATGGCTACACCTTC. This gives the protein CASSLGQNYGYTF. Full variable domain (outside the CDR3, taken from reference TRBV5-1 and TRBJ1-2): KAGVTQTPRYLIKTRGQQVTLSCSPISGHRSVSWYQQTPGQGLQFLFEYFSETQRNKGNFPGRFSGRQFSNSRSEMNVSTLELGDSALYLCASSLGQNYGYTFGSGTRLTVV.

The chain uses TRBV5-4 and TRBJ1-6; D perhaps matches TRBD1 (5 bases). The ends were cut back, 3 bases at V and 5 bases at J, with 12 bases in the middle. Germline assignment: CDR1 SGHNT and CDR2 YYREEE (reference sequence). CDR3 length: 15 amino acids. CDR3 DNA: TGTGCCAGCAGCTCCCGACAGACCAATAATTCACCCCTCCACTTT. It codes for CASSSRQTNNSPLHF.

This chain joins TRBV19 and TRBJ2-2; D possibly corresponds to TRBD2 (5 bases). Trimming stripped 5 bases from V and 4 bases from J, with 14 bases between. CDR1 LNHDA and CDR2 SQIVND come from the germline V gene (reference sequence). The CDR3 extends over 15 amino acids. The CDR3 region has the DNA TGTGCCAGTAGTTCCAGCGGCAAACTCACCGGGGAGCTGTTTTTT. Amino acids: CASSSSGKLTGELFF.

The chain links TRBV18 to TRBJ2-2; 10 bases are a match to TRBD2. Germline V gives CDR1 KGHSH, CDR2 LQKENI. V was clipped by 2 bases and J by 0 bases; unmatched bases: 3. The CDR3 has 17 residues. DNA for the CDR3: TGTGCCAGCTCACCATCTAGCGGGGGCACGAACACCGGGGAGCTGTTTTTT. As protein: CASSPSSGGTNTGELFF.

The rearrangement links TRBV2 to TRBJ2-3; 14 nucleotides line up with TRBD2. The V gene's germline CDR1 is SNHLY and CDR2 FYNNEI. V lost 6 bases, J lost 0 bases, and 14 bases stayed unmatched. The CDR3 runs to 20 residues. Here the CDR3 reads CASSLPGLAGGPFSTDTQYF. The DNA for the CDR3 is TGTGCCAGCAGCCTCCCTGGACTAGCGGGGGGACCCTTTAGCACAGATACGCAGTATTTT.